This note documents a single T cell receptor (beta chain) sequence. Its antigen is unidentified. The table came from immunoSEQ multiplex PCR; TCRdb's copy has only in-frame clones and leaves some out. This table holds 560,000 or so clones, approximately 96% found once. These data originate in a study of shared clonotypes between healthy human individuals. The germline V gene has CDR1 SGHDT and CDR2 YYEEEE. V lost 5 bases to trimming and J lost 5 bases, with 19 bases between them. The CDR3 runs 15 residues. Naive CD8 isolation took CD45RO-negative cells positively selected for CCR7 and excluded terminally differentiated effector memory CD45RA+ cells. Points from the study as a whole: A handful of donors held about 4.6% of naive CD4 clonotypes in common.

The receptor was derived from a woman aged 25-40 years in good health. The source material was naive CD8+ T cells sorted from blood. The gene calls are TRBV5-6 and TRBJ1-1, with D tentatively TRBD1 (6 bases). CDR3 region: CASSWNTGSYTEAFF. The CDR3 nucleotides read TGTGCCAGCAGTTGGAATACAGGGAGTTATACTGAAGCTTTCTTT.